This record looks at one T cell receptor beta chain sequence and its context. The antigen it recognizes is unknown. No much larger clonotype is one base removed from it; base qualities were not supplied. The record originates from a study of identical twins (dated by TCRdb to the mid-2010s). Describing the broader study: To test whether fetal clonotypes persist, this study deep-sequenced TCR alpha and beta repertoires from monozygotic twins, from unrelated adults of various ages, and from cord blood. To rule out contamination, the twin experiments were replicated at different times with different library preparation protocols. Broad study findings and their caveats: Invariant T cells such as MAIT and iNKT could partly confound zero-insertion analyses, although diverse VJ usage argued against such confounding for most clonotypes. Out-of-frame TCR alpha sequences shared between twins showed an excess of low generation-probability sequences compared with coincidental sharing between unrelated individuals. Fewer insertions were carried by abundant cord blood beta clonotypes; a weaker similar trend was observed in young adult naive repertoires, while no such trend was observed in memory repertoires. A weaker excess of twin sharing was found in beta out-of-frame sequences because the signal-to-noise ratio was lowered by fewer shared sequences. Recombination models systematically underestimated out-of-frame TCR alpha sharing in monozygotic twins but agreed with sharing between unrelated individuals. Because the same donors could not be followed over many years, the conclusions depended on cross-sectional statistical analysis.

Every donor in the study was a healthy Caucasian. The twin cohort comprised three pairs of female monozygotic twins, all aged about 18 to 29 years. CD4+ and CD8+ T cell populations were isolated with positive isolation kits from Invitrogen. The method behind the library was 5' RACE. The listed sequencing device is Illumina HiSeq 2000. Template switching added a universal primer binding site, and the final cDNA carried a unique molecular identifier that allowed TCR cDNA molecules to be counted accurately. Specific primers in the conserved constant-segment region were used to synthesize first-strand cDNA for TCR alpha and beta chains. To control for contamination, every cDNA library carried two barcodes: a SMART-Mk sample barcode plus Illumina barcodes. TruSeq adapter sequences along with Illumina sample barcodes were introduced in two successive PCR steps. The TCR alpha and beta cDNA libraries were sequenced on the Illumina HiSeq platform using custom primers. The authors' pipeline ran thus. Raw reads were processed with MiGEC to extract unique molecular identifiers, and MiXCR was used to determine CDR3 positions. For each individual, recombination models were inferred using an EM algorithm with the repgenHMM and IGoR tools. Shared clonotype analysis was performed with the tcR package in R, normalizing sharing by the product of cloneset sizes. To study raw recombination free of thymic and clonal selection effects, out-of-frame nonproductive sequences were analyzed. TCRdb redid the processing of the public reads, applying fastp at Q25 and MiXCR, and retained in-frame beta chains. Every entry covers one CDR3 protein and lists the most common genes and DNA from its rows. TCRdb assigned the V and J calls; the authors' analysis was not used. This sample gives more than 400,000 distinct CDR3 sequences in total; about 16% of them show up just once. The ten largest clones represent 0.35% to 0.45% of the sample.

The CDR3 numbers 18 residues from cysteine through phenylalanine. Just the 54-base CDR3 DNA is kept, in frame starting at base 1. Per the germline V gene (reference sequence), PRHDT is the CDR1 and FYEKMQ is the CDR2. Germline trimming: 2 bases from V, 7 bases from J; junction bases outside gene matches: 15. These data were also filed under a second study, of yellow fever vaccine responses in identical twins. The second source states: According to the authors, in identical twins the way T cells responded to vaccination appeared partly convergent and partly personalized. In the study, vaccine-responding T cell clones were precisely tracked in identical twins.

Sequencing was performed on CD4+ T cells sorted from blood. The sequence is built from TRBV13 and TRBJ2-7; the junction holds 12 bases that match TRBD2. The sequence was obtained from a woman between 18 and 29 years old in good health. The CDR3 has the sequence CASSLPPKTSGSPREQYF. At the DNA level, the sequence is TGTGCCAGCAGCTTACCACCGAAGACTAGCGGGAGTCCTCGGGAGCAGTACTTC.